These 9 T cell receptor beta chains share one sample of origin, sequenced in a study of cytomegalovirus exposure and HLA in healthy donors (dated by TCRdb to about 2017). The library was made by the immunoSEQ multiplex PCR assay. For the multiplex PCR, a mixture combining 60 forward primers for TCR Vbeta segments and 13 reverse primers for TCR Jbeta segments was used. Here the immuneACCESS table is served through TCRdb, limited to in-frame sequences with V and J called. Missing clones are a known gap in these copies; in checked studies unresolved V genes cover under half, and the rest lacks a known reason. The sample table holds about 160,000 clones, of which more than 75% were seen once. The top ten clonotypes cover more than 2% of the sample. The sequenced material came from PBMCs. The receptor set was obtained from a man aged 18 to 35 in good health and CMV-seropositive.

The chain uses TRBV5-8 and TRBJ2-2; D is unclear. Germline loops: CDR1 SGHTS, CDR2 YDEGEE. This CDR3 region has 15 residues. V lost 2 bases, J lost 3 bases, and 11 bases lay in between. The DNA for the CDR3 is TGTGCCAGCAGCTTAGCAGGCCGAGACACCGGGGAGCTGTTTTTT. The encoded protein is CASSLAGRDTGELFF. Complete variable domain (other parts from reference TRBV5-8 and TRBJ2-2): EAGVTQSPTHLIKTRGQQATLRCSPISGHTSVYWYQQALGLGLQFLLWYDEGEERNRGNFPPRFSGRQFPNYSSELNVNALELEDSALYLCASSLAGRDTGELFFGEGSRLTVL.

V usage is TRBV6-1 and J usage is TRBJ1-2; 9 bases match TRBD1. CDR1 and CDR2 (germline): MNHNS, SASEGT. Unmatched junction bases numbered 7, after V lost 0 bases and J lost 5 bases. The CDR3 consists of 16 residues. The CDR3 DNA is TGTGCCAGCAGTGAAGCCTCTTGGGGGACAGGGTATGGCTACACCTTC. Protein: CASSEASWGTGYGYTF.

The V and J genes are TRBV5-1 and TRBJ2-2; D is possibly TRBD2 (5 bases). From germline, CDR1 is SGHRS and CDR2 YFSETQ. The length of the CDR3 is 17 residues. V lost 4 bases, J lost 4 bases, and 20 bases lay in between. CDR3 region: CASSLTNSWTATGELFF. The CDR3 region has the DNA TGCGCCAGCAGCCTAACTAACTCCTGGACTGCCACCGGGGAGCTGTTTTTT.

The table lists this clone with a count of one. This sequence joins TRBV5-4 and TRBJ1-2, with D possibly matching TRBD1 (6 bases). CDR1 and CDR2 from the germline V gene are SGHNT and YYREEE (reference sequence). Trimming removed 5 bases at V and 2 bases at J, with 19 bases between. This CDR3 contains 16 residues. The CDR3 nucleotides are TGTGCCAGCAGGGGGGGGGTGGAGACAGGAAACTATGGCTACACCTTC. Protein product: CASRGGVETGNYGYTF.

The chain has TRBV6-4 and TRBJ1-1; D is possibly TRBD1 (6 bases). The CDR3 contains 17 residues. The V and J ends lost 0 bases and 1 base respectively, with 15 bases between them. The germline gives CDR1 MRHNA, CDR2 SNTAGT. CDR3 DNA: TGTGCCAGCAGTGACTCGAGAATTAGGGGGAGGAACACTGAAGCTTTCTTT. This translates into CASSDSRIRGRNTEAFF.

This chain joins TRBV6-5 and TRBJ1-6, with TRBD1 identical over 7 bases. This CDR3 spans 14 amino acids. Germline-derived CDR1 and CDR2 are MNHEY and SVGAGI. The ends lost 5 bases at V and 6 bases at J; junction bases unmatched: 4. CDR3 sequence: CASSPDRINSPLHF. In DNA, the CDR3 is TGTGCCAGCAGTCCGGACAGGATTAATTCACCCCTCCACTTT.

V is TRBV6-6 and J is TRBJ2-7, with 8 positions matching TRBD1. CDR3 length: 15 amino acids. Per germline, CDR1 MNHNY and CDR2 SVGAGI (reference sequence). Trimming took 3 bases from V and 6 from J; bases not matched to a gene: 10. The CDR3 sequence is CASSYQGASNREQYF. The CDR3 DNA follows: TGTGCCAGCAGTTATCAGGGGGCATCGAATCGCGAGCAGTACTTC.

The chain carries TRBV7-9 and TRBJ2-1; possibly TRBD1 for D (5 bases). Trimming left V 5 bases short and J 6 bases short, with 17 bases between. The CDR3 extends over 15 amino acids. Germline values: CDR1 SEHNR, CDR2 FQNEAQ (reference sequence). DNA of the CDR3: TGTGCCAGCAGCCCCCAGGTAGGGGAACGCAATGAGCAGTTCTTC. It translates to CASSPQVGERNEQFF.

This chain joins TRBV5-4 and TRBJ2-7; D is possibly TRBD2 (5 bases). This CDR3 spans 13 amino acids. The germline V gene has CDR1 SGHNT and CDR2 YYREEE (reference sequence). The V end was cut by 4 bases, the J end by 3 bases, with 11 bases between. The CDR3 DNA sequence: TGTGCCAGCAGCATCGGGGAAAGCTACGAGCAGTACTTC. Protein: CASSIGESYEQYF.